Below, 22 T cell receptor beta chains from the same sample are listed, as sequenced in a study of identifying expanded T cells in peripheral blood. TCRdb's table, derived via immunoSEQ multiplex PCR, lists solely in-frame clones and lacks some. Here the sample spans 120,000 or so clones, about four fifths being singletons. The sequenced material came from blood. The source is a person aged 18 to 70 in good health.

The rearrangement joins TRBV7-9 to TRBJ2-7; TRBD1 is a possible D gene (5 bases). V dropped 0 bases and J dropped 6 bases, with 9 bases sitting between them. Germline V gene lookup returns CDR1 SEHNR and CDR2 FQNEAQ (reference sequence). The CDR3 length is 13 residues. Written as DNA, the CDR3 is TGTGCCAGCAGCTTAGCGCAAGGGGCCGAGCAGTACTTC. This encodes CASSLAQGAEQYF. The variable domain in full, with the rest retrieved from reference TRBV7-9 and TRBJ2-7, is DTGVSQNPRHKITKRGQNVTFRCDPISEHNRLYWYRQTLGQGPEFLTYFQNEAQLEKSRLLSDRFSAERPKGSFSTLEIQRTEQGDSAMYLCASSLAQGAEQYFGPGTRLTVT.

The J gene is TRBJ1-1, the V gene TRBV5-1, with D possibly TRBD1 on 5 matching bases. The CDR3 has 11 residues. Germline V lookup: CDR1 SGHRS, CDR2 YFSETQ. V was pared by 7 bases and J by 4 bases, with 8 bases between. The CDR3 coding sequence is TGCGCCAGCCGGGGGGGCACTGAAGCTTTCTTT. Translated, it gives CASRGGTEAFF.

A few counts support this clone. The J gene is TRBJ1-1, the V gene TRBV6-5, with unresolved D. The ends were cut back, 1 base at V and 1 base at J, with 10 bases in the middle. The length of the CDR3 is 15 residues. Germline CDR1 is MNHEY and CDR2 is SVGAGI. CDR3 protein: CASSYFYLRNTEAFF. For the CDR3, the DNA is TGTGCCAGCAGTTACTTCTACCTTCGGAACACTGAAGCTTTCTTT.

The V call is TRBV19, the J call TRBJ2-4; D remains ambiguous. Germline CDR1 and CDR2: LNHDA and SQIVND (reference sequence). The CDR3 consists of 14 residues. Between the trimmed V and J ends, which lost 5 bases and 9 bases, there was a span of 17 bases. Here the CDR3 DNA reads TGTGCCAGTAGTGATTTCTCCCGGGTTGGCATTCAGTACTTC. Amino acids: CASSDFSRVGIQYF.

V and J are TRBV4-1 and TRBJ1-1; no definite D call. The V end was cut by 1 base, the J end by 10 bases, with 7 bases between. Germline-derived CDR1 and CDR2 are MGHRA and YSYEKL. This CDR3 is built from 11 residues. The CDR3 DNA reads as TGCGCCAGCAGCCAAGGTCAAGGAGCTTTCTTT. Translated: CASSQGQGAFF.

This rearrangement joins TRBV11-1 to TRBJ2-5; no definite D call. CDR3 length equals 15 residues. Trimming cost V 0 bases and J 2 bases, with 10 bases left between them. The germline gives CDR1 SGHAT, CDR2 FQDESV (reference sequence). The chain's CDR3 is CASSLAQARQETQYF. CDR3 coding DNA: TGTGCCAGCAGCTTAGCGCAGGCGCGTCAAGAGACCCAGTACTTC.

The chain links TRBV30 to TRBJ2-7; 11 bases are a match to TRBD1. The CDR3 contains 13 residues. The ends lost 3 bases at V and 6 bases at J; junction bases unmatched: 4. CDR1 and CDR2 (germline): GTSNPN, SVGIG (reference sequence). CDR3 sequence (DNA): TGTGCCTGGAGCCCCGGGACAGGGGGCGAGCAGTACTTC. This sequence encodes CAWSPGTGGEQYF.

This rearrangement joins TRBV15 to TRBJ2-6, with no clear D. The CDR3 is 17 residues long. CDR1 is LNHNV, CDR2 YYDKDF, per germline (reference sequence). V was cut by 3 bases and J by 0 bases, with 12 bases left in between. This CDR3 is CATSRPLGTSGANVLTF. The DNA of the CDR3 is TGTGCCACCAGCAGGCCGCTGGGAACCTCTGGGGCCAACGTCCTGACTTTC.

The CDR3 region is CASSHAGTYNEQFF. Written as DNA, the CDR3 is TGTGCCAGTAGTCACGCCGGTACCTACAATGAGCAGTTCTTC. The chain employs TRBV19 and TRBJ2-1, with D hard to call. Germline V gene sequence: CDR1 LNHDA, CDR2 SQIVND (reference sequence). The CDR3 has 14 residues. Trimming removed 5 bases at V and 2 bases at J, with 10 bases between.

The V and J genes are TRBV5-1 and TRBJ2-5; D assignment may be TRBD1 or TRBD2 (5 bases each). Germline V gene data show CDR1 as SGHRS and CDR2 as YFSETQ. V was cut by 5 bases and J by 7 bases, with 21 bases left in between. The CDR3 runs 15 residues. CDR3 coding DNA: TGCGCCAGCAGGCCCCCGGGAAAGGGGATCGGGACCCAGTACTTC. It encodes CASRPPGKGIGTQYF.

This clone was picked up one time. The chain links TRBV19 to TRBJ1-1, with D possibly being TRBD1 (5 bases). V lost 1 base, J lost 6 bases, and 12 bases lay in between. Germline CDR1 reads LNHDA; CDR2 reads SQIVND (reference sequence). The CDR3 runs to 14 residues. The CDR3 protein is CASSIGWGGPEAFF. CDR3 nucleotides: TGTGCCAGTAGTATAGGATGGGGGGGACCTGAAGCTTTCTTT.

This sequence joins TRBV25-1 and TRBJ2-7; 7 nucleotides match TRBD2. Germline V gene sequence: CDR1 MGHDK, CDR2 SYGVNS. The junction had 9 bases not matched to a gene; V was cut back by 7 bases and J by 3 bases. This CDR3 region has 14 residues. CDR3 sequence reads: CASTMGGSGYEQYF. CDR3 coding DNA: TGTGCCAGCACTATGGGGGGGTCGGGCTACGAGCAGTACTTC.

The CDR3 protein is CASSLVWGGNEKLFF. The CDR3 region has the DNA TGCGCCAGCAGCTTAGTTTGGGGAGGTAATGAAAAACTGTTTTTT. The chain is built from TRBV5-1 and TRBJ1-4, with unresolved D. Germline-derived CDR1 and CDR2 are SGHRS and YFSETQ. CDR3 length: 15 residues. V lost 2 bases and J lost 4, with 12 bases in between.

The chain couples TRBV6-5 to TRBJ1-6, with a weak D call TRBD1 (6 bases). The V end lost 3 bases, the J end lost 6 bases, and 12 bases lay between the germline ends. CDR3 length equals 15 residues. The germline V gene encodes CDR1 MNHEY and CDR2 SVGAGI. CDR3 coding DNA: TGTGCCAGCAGTTATATTGGGGGCATTAATTCACCCCTCCACTTT. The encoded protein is CASSYIGGINSPLHF.

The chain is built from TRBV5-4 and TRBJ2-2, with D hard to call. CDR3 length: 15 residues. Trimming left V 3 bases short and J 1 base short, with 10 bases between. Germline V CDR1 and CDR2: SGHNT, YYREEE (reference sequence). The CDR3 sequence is CASSWSPVNTGELFF. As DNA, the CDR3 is TGTGCCAGCAGCTGGTCGCCGGTGAACACCGGGGAGCTGTTTTTT.

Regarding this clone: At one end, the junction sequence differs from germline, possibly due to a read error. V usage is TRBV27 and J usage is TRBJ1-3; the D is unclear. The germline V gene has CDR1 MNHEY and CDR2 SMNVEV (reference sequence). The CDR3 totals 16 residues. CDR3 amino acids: CASSLSPLNSGNTIYF. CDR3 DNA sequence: TGTGCCAGCAGTCTATCCCCCTTAAACTCTGGAAACACCATATATTTT.

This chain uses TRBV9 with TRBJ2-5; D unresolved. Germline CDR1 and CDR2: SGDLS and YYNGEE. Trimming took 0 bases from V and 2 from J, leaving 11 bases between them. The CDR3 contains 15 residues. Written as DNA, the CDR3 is TGTGCCAGCAGCGTAGAGTGGGCGGAGCAAGAGACCCAGTACTTC. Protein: CASSVEWAEQETQYF. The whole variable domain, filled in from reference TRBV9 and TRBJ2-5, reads DSGVTQTPKHLITATGQRVTLRCSPRSGDLSVYWYQQSLDQGLQFLIQYYNGEERAKGNILERFSAQQFPDLHSELNLSSLELGDSALYFCASSVEWAEQETQYFGPGTRLLVL.

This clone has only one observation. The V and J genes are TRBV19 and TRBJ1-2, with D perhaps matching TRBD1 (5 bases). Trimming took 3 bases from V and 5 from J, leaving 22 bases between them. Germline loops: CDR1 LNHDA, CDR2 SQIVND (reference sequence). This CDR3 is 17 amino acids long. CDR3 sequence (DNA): TGTGCCAGTAGTATGACTTCGGACATCGGCTCACGTTATGGCTACACCTTC. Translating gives CASSMTSDIGSRYGYTF. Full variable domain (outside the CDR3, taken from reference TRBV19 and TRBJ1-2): DGGITQSPKYLFRKEGQNVTLSCEQNLNHDAMYWYRQDPGQGLRLIYYSQIVNDFQKGDIAEGYSVSREKKESFPLTVTSAQKNPTAFYLCASSMTSDIGSRYGYTFGSGTRLTVV.

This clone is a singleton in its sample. The CDR3 is CASSKNSGNTDTQYF. CDR3 nucleotides: TGTGCCAGCAGTAAAAATAGCGGGAACACAGATACGCAGTATTTT. The chain recombines TRBV2 with TRBJ2-3; 8 positions match TRBD2. The junction had 6 bases not matched to a gene; V was cut back by 5 bases and J by 2 bases. The CDR3 has 15 amino acids. CDR1 is SNHLY, CDR2 FYNNEI, per germline.

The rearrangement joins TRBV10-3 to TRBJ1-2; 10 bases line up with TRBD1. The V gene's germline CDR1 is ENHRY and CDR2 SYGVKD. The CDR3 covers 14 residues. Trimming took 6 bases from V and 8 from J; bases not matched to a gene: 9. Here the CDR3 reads CAISSGTGEQGYTF. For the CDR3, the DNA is TGTGCCATCAGCAGCGGGACAGGGGAACAGGGCTACACCTTC.

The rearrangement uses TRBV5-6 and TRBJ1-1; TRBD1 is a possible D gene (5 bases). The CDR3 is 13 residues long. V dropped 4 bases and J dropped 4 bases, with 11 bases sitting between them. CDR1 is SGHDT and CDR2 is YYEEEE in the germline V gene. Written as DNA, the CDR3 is TGTGCCAGCAGCCTGGGAGGGACCACTGAAGCTTTCTTT. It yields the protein CASSLGGTTEAFF. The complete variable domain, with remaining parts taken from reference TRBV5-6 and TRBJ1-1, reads DAGVTQSPTHLIKTRGQQVTLRCSPKSGHDTVSWYQQALGQGPQFIFQYYEEEERQRGNFPDRFSGHQFPNYSSELNVNALLLGDSALYLCASSLGGTTEAFFGQGTRLTVV.

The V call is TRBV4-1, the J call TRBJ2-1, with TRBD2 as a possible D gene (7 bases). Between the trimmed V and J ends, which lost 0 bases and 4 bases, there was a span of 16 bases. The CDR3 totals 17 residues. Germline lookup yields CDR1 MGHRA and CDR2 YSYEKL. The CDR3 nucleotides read TGCGCCAGCAGCCAAGATCTCCGGGGGGCACGTTACAATGAGCAGTTCTTC. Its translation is CASSQDLRGARYNEQFF.